This T cell receptor beta chain was profiled in a study of blood T cell repertoires in COVID-19. Study in general: The samples span acute and convalescent COVID-19 from the United States, Italy and Spain.

In the authors' workflow: Counts of nucleated cells, estimated from reference gene primer amplification, were obtained. The table came from immunoSEQ multiplex PCR; TCRdb's copy has only in-frame clones and leaves some out. V, J and clone size are taken as reported in that table, and D and trimming were inferred from the DNA itself. The data show 150,000 to 200,000 clones, 87% seen once. Per the germline V gene, CDR1 is MGHRA and CDR2 is YSYEKL. V dropped 0 bases and J dropped 0 bases, with 8 bases sitting between them. The CDR3 spans 15 residues. Material: peripheral blood. This TCR derives from a man aged 18 to 29 with active or convalescent COVID-19. This chain uses TRBV4-1 with TRBJ1-1; D is unresolved. In DNA, the CDR3 is TGCGCCAGCAGCCAAGAGGCGGGTCTGAACACTGAAGCTTTCTTT. Translation gives CASSQEAGLNTEAFF.